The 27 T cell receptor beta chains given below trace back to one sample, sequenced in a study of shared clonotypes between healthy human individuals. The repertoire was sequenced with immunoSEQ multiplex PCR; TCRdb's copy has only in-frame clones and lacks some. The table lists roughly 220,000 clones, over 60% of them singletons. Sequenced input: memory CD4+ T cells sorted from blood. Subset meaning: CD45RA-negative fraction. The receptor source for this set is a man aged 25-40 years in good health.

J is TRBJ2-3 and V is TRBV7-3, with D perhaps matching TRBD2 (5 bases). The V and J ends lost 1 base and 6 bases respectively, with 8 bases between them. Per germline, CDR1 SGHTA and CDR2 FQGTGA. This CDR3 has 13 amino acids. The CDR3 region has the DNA TGTGCCAGCAGCTTAAATACTAGGGATACGCAGTATTTT. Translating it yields CASSLNTRDTQYF. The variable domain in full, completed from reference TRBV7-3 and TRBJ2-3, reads GAGVSQTPSNKVTEKGKYVELRCDPISGHTALYWYRQSLGQGPEFLIYFQGTGAADDSGLPNDRFFAVRPEGSVSTLKIQRTERGDSAVYLCASSLNTRDTQYFGPGTRLTVL.

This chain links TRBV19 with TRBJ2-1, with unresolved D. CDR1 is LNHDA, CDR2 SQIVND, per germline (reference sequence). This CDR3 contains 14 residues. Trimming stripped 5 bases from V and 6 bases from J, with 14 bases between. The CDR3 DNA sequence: TGTGCCAGTAGTCGACCCTGGGCCGGCAATGAGCAGTTCTTC. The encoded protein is CASSRPWAGNEQFF. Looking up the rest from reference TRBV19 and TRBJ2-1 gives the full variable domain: DGGITQSPKYLFRKEGQNVTLSCEQNLNHDAMYWYRQDPGQGLRLIYYSQIVNDFQKGDIAEGYSVSREKKESFPLTVTSAQKNPTAFYLCASSRPWAGNEQFFGPGTRLTVL.

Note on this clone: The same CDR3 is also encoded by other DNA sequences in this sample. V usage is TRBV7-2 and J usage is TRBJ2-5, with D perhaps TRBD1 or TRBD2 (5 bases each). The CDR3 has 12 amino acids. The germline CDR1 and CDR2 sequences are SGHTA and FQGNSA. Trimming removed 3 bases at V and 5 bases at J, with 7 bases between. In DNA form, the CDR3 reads TGTGCCAGCAGCTTGGGGGAGGAGACCCAGTACTTC. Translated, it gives CASSLGEETQYF.

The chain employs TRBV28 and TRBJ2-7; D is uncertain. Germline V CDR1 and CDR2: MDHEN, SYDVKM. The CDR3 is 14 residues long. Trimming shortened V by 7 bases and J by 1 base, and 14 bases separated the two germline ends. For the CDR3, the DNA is TGTGCCAGCAATATGAGCCCCAATTCCTACGAGCAGTACTTC. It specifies CASNMSPNSYEQYF.

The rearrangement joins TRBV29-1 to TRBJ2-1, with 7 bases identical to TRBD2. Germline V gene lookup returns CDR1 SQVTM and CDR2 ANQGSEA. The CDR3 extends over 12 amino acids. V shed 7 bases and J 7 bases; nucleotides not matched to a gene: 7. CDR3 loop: CSAGLGPNEQFF. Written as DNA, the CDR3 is TGCAGCGCCGGACTAGGGCCTAATGAGCAGTTCTTC.

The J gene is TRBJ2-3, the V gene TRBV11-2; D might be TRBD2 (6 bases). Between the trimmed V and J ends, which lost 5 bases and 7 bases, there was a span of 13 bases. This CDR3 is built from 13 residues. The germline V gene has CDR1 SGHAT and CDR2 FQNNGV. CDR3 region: CASSHGRKNTQYF. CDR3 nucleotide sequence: TGTGCCAGCAGCCACGGGAGAAAGAATACGCAGTATTTT.

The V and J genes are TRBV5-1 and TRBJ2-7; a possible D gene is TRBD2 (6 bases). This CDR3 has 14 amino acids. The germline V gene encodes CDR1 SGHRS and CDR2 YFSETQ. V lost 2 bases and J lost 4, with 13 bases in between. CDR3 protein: CASSLAGLLYEQYF. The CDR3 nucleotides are TGCGCCAGCAGCTTAGCGGGTCTGTTGTACGAGCAGTACTTC.

Here the CDR3 DNA reads TGTGCCATCAGGCCACAGGGCCCCTACGAGCAGTACTTC. Protein product: CAIRPQGPYEQYF. This chain links TRBV10-3 with TRBJ2-7; TRBD1 might be the D (6 bases). V gave up 6 bases and J gave up 2 bases, with 11 bases separating them. The CDR3 has 13 residues. CDR1 is ENHRY, CDR2 SYGVKD, per germline.

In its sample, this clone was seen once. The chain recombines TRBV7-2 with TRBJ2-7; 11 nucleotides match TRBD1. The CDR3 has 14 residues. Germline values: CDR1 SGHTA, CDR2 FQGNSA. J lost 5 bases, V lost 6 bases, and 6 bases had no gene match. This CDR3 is CASRGQGASHEQYF. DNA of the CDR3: TGTGCCAGCAGAGGACAGGGGGCGTCCCACGAGCAGTACTTC. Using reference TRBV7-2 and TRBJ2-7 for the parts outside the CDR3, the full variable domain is GAGVSQSPSNKVTEKGKDVELRCDPISGHTALYWYRQSLGQGLEFLIYFQGNSAPDKSGLPSDRFSAERTGGSVSTLTIQRTQQEDSAVYLCASRGQGASHEQYFGPGTRLTVT.

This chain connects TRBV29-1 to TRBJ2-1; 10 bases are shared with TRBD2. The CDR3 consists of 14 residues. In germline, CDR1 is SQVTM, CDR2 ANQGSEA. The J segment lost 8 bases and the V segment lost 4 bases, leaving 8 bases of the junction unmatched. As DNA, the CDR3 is TGCAGCGTTGCTGCTAGCGGGAGTGGGGATGAGCAGTTCTTC. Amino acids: CSVAASGSGDEQFF.

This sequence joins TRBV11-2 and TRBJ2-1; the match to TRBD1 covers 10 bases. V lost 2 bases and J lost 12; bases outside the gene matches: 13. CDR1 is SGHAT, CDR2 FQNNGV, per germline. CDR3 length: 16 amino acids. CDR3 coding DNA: TGTGCCAGCAGCTTAACGACATCCGGGACAGGGGTGGGGCAGTTCTTC. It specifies CASSLTTSGTGVGQFF.

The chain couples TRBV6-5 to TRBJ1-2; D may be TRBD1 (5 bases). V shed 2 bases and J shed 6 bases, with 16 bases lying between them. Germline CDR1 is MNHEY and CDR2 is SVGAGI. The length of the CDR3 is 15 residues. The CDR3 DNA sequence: TGTGCCAGCAGTTACAGGGCAGGGTTAGGTCATGGCTACACCTTC. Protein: CASSYRAGLGHGYTF.

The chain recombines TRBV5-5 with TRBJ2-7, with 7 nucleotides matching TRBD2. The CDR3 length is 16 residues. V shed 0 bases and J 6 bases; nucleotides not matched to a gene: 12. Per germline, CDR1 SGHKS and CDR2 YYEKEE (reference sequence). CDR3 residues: CASSLVQGGMFGEQYF. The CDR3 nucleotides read TGTGCCAGCAGCTTGGTCCAGGGAGGGATGTTTGGCGAGCAGTACTTC.

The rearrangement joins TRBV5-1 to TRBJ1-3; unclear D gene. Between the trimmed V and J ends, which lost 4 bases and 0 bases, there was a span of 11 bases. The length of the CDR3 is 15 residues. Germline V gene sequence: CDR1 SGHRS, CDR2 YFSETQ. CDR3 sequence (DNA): TGCGCCAGCAGCGCGACTGGCCTCTCTGGAAACACCATATATTTT. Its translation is CASSATGLSGNTIYF.

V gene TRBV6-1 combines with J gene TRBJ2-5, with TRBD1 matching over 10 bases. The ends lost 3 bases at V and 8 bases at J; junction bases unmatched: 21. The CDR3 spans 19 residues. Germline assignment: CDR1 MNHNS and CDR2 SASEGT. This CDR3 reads CASSDRTGGLAGPKNTQYF. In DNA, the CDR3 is TGTGCCAGCAGTGACCGGACAGGGGGACTTGCGGGACCCAAGAATACCCAGTACTTC.

This CDR3 reads CASSPGSPNQPQHF. The CDR3 DNA reads TGTGCCAGCAGTCCGGGCAGCCCCAATCAGCCCCAGCATTTT. The rearrangement joins TRBV27 to TRBJ1-5; D uncertain. The V and J ends lost 5 bases and 3 bases respectively, with 11 bases between them. The germline gives CDR1 MNHEY, CDR2 SMNVEV (reference sequence). This CDR3 has 14 residues.

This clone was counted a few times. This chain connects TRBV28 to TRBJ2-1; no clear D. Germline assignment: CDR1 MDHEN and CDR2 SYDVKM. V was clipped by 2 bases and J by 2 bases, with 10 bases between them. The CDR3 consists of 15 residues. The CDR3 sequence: CASSLAQNPYNEQFF. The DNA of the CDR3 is TGTGCCAGCAGTTTAGCACAAAATCCCTACAATGAGCAGTTCTTC.

CDR3 sequence: CASSESSSGTINQPQHF. CDR3 DNA: TGTGCCAGCAGTGAAAGTTCGTCAGGGACCATAAATCAGCCCCAGCATTTT. The chain employs TRBV6-1 and TRBJ1-5, with D perhaps matching TRBD1 (5 bases). Germline values: CDR1 MNHNS, CDR2 SASEGT. Trimming left V 2 bases short and J 4 bases short, with 18 bases between. The CDR3 spans 17 residues.

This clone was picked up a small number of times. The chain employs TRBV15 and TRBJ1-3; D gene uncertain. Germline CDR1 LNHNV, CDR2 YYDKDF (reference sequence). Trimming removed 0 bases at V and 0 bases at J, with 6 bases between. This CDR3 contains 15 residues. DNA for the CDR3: TGTGCCACCAGCAGAGACCTCGGCTCTGGAAACACCATATATTTT. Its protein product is CATSRDLGSGNTIYF.

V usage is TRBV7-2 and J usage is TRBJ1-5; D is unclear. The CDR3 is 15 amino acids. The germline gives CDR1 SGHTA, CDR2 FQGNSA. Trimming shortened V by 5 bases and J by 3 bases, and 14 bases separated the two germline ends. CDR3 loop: CASSPSSVINQPQHF. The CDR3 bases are TGTGCCAGCAGCCCCAGCTCGGTTATCAATCAGCCCCAGCATTTT.

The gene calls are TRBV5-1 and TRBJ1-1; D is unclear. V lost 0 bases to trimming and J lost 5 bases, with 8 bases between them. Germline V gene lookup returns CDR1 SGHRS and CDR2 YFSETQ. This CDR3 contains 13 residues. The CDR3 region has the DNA TGCGCCAGCAGCTTGGGGGCGCGGACTGAAGCTTTCTTT. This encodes CASSLGARTEAFF.

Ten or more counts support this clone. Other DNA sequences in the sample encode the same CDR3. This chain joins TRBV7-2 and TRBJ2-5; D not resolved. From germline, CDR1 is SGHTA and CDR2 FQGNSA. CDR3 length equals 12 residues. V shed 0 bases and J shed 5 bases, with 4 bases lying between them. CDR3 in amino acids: CASSLAGETQYF. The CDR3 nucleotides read TGTGCCAGCAGCTTAGCTGGTGAGACCCAGTACTTC. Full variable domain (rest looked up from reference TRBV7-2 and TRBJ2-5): GAGVSQSPSNKVTEKGKDVELRCDPISGHTALYWYRQSLGQGLEFLIYFQGNSAPDKSGLPSDRFSAERTGGSVSTLTIQRTQQEDSAVYLCASSLAGETQYFGPGTRLLVL.

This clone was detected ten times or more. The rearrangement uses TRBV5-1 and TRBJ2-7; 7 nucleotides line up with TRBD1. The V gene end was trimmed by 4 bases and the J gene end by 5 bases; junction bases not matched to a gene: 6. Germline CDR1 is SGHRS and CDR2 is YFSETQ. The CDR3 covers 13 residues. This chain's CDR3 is CASSLTGSNEQYF. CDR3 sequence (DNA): TGCGCCAGCAGCCTGACAGGGAGCAACGAGCAGTACTTC.

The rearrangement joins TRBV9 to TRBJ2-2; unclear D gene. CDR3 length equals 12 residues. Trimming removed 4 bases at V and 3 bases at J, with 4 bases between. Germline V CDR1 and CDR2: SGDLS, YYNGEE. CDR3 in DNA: TGTGCCAGCAGCCCCTACACCGGGGAGCTGTTTTTT. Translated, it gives CASSPYTGELFF. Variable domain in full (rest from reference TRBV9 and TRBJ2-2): DSGVTQTPKHLITATGQRVTLRCSPRSGDLSVYWYQQSLDQGLQFLIQYYNGEERAKGNILERFSAQQFPDLHSELNLSSLELGDSALYFCASSPYTGELFFGEGSRLTVL.

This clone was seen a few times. CDR3 protein: CAWSTSRETQYF. CDR3 nucleotides: TGTGCCTGGAGCACCTCCCGCGAGACCCAGTACTTC. The chain employs TRBV30 and TRBJ2-5; D unresolved. CDR1 is GTSNPN and CDR2 is SVGIG in the germline V gene (reference sequence). This CDR3 spans 12 amino acids. V gave up 3 bases and J gave up 5 bases, with 10 bases separating them.

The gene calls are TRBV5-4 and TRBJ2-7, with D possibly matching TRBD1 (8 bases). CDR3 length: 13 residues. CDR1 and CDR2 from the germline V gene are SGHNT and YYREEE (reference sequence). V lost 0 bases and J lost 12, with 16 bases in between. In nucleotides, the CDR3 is TGTGCCAGCAGCTTGGAACAGGGGGGGGTTCGGTACTTC. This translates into CASSLEQGGVRYF.

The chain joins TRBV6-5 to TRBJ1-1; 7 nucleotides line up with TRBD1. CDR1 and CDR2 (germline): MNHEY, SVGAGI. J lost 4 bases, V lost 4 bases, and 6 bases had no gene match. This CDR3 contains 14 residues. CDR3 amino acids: CASSWPGQPTEAFF. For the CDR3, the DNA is TGTGCCAGCAGTTGGCCGGGACAGCCCACTGAAGCTTTCTTT.